A single sample is the source of the 24 T cell receptor beta chains below, sequenced in a study of blood T cell repertoires in COVID-19. Sequenced by immunoSEQ multiplex PCR; TCRdb stores in-frame clones only, minus some. Among roughly 57,000 clones, 75% to 95% were seen once, and the ten largest hold around a sixth. The sample was peripheral blood. The receptors originated from a man older than 75 with acute or convalescent COVID-19.

This chain connects TRBV5-6 to TRBJ1-4; a possible D gene is TRBD1 (5 bases). Per germline, CDR1 SGHDT and CDR2 YYEEEE. The CDR3 has 15 amino acids. Trimming stripped 0 bases from V and 7 bases from J, with 13 bases between. The CDR3 DNA reads TGTGCCAGCAGCTTGGCTGGGAGGGGTGGTGAAAAACTGTTTTTT. The encoded protein is CASSLAGRGGEKLFF. Using reference TRBV5-6 and TRBJ1-4 for the parts outside the CDR3, the full variable domain is DAGVTQSPTHLIKTRGQQVTLRCSPKSGHDTVSWYQQALGQGPQFIFQYYEEEERQRGNFPDRFSGHQFPNYSSELNVNALLLGDSALYLCASSLAGRGGEKLFFGSGTQLSVL.

The V and J genes are TRBV4-1 and TRBJ2-3; 12 bases map to TRBD2. The ends lost 2 bases at V and 3 bases at J; junction bases unmatched: 3. The CDR3 extends over 16 amino acids. The germline V gene has CDR1 MGHRA and CDR2 YSYEKL. The CDR3 sequence: CASSQPSGGETDTQYF. CDR3 coding DNA: TGCGCCAGCAGCCAACCTAGCGGGGGGGAGACAGATACGCAGTATTTT.

This clone occurred once. The rearrangement joins TRBV28 to TRBJ2-3; possible D gene TRBD1, 5 bases. CDR1 is MDHEN, CDR2 SYDVKM, per germline. The CDR3 sequence is 13 residues long. The germline V and J ends were trimmed by 4 bases and 1 base, with 6 bases remaining between them. Here the CDR3 DNA reads TGTGCCAGCAGTTCCAGGGGCACAGATACGCAGTATTTT. Translating gives CASSSRGTDTQYF.

This sequence joins TRBV7-9 and TRBJ1-6; maybe TRBD1 (5 bases). The V end was cut by 3 bases, the J end by 7 bases, with 10 bases between. In germline, CDR1 is SEHNR, CDR2 FQNEAQ (reference sequence). The CDR3 runs 14 residues. The CDR3 DNA reads as TGTGCCAGCAGCTTGGCAGGGCTGAATTCACCCCTCCACTTT. Protein sequence: CASSLAGLNSPLHF.

This CDR3 is CASSLWTGDYVQETQYF. In DNA, the CDR3 is TGTGCCAGCAGCTTGTGGACAGGGGACTATGTCCAAGAGACCCAGTACTTC. The chain recombines TRBV7-2 with TRBJ2-5, with 9 bases lining up with TRBD1. Trimming cost V 3 bases and J 1 base; bases outside gene matches: 9. CDR3 size: 17 residues. Germline V gene lookup returns CDR1 SGHTA and CDR2 FQGNSA.

This chain connects TRBV29-1 to TRBJ1-2; no definite D call. The CDR3 runs 12 residues. V lost 0 bases and J lost 8, with 10 bases in between. Germline assignment: CDR1 SQVTM and CDR2 ANQGSEA. Here the CDR3 DNA reads TGCAGCGTTGAAGAAGGAGGCCGGGGCTACACCTTC. Protein product: CSVEEGGRGYTF. Full variable domain (outside the CDR3, taken from reference TRBV29-1 and TRBJ1-2): SAVISQKPSRDICQRGTSLTIQCQVDSQVTMMFWYRQQPGQSLTLIATANQGSEATYESGFVIDKFPISRPNLTFSTLTVSNMSPEDSSIYLCSVEEGGRGYTFGSGTRLTVV.

J is TRBJ1-3 and V is TRBV3-1 (or the pseudogene TRBV3-2); a weak D match, TRBD1 (5 bases). Trimming left V 4 bases short and J 2 bases short, with 15 bases between. The germline gives CDR1 LGHDT, CDR2 YNNKEL (reference sequence). The length of the CDR3 is 16 residues. The CDR3 is CASSPSLGGAGNTIYF. CDR3 sequence (DNA): TGTGCCAGCAGCCCATCTTTGGGGGGAGCTGGAAACACCATATATTTT.

This clone turned up a few times. CDR3 coding DNA: TGTGCCAGCAGGAAGGACGGGAGCTCCTACGAGCAGTACTTC. It specifies CASRKDGSSYEQYF. The chain employs TRBV2 and TRBJ2-7; D may be TRBD2 (6 bases). CDR3 length: 14 residues. V lost 6 bases to trimming and J lost 0 bases, with 12 bases between them. Germline values: CDR1 SNHLY, CDR2 FYNNEI.

Only one count was recorded for this clone. The CDR3 nucleotides read TGCGCCAGCCGGGCGGGGCAGGGAGCCTATAATTCACCCCTCCACTTT. As protein: CASRAGQGAYNSPLHF. V is TRBV5-1 and J is TRBJ1-6; D possibly corresponds to TRBD1 (5 bases). Germline CDR1 SGHRS, CDR2 YFSETQ. The CDR3 is 16 residues long. V was trimmed by 7 bases and J by 2 bases, leaving 16 bases between them.

The chain recombines TRBV3-1 (or the pseudogene TRBV3-2) with TRBJ1-4; no firm D call. The CDR3 has 13 amino acids. The V gene lost 6 bases and the J gene lost 8 bases, with 13 bases spanning the gap. Germline CDR1 reads LGHDT; CDR2 reads YNNKEL (reference sequence). The CDR3 spells CASRTRTGEKLFF. The DNA for the CDR3 is TGTGCCAGCAGAACCAGGACTGGGGAAAAACTGTTTTTT.

The V gene is TRBV6-8, the J gene TRBJ1-2, with D possibly matching TRBD1 (5 bases). This CDR3 comprises 15 residues. From germline, CDR1 is MNHGY and CDR2 SAAAGT. V gave up 8 bases and J gave up 3 bases, with 19 bases separating them. Here the CDR3 reads CASPAGLPPHYGYTF. The DNA of the CDR3 is TGTGCCAGCCCGGCAGGGCTACCTCCACACTATGGCTACACCTTC.

The J gene is TRBJ2-3, the V gene TRBV5-6; 9 bases fit TRBD2. After removal of 2 bases from V and 2 bases from J, the junction contained 6 bases not matched to a gene. This CDR3 has 16 residues. From germline, CDR1 is SGHDT and CDR2 YYEEEE. The DNA of the CDR3 is TGTGCCAGCAGCTTAGGGACTAGCTACACCACAGATACGCAGTATTTT. Translated, it gives CASSLGTSYTTDTQYF. The full variable domain, its missing parts supplied by reference TRBV5-6 and TRBJ2-3, is DAGVTQSPTHLIKTRGQQVTLRCSPKSGHDTVSWYQQALGQGPQFIFQYYEEEERQRGNFPDRFSGHQFPNYSSELNVNALLLGDSALYLCASSLGTSYTTDTQYFGPGTRLTVL.

The genes are TRBV6-5 and TRBJ2-1; D is unresolved. The CDR3 is made up of 12 amino acids. With 6 bases removed from V and 9 bases from J, the gap between germline ends came to 12 bases. Germline CDR1 reads MNHEY; CDR2 reads SVGAGI. The CDR3 sequence: CASRASLSEQFF. CDR3 nucleotide sequence: TGTGCCAGCAGGGCTAGTTTAAGTGAGCAGTTCTTC.

CDR3 loop: CASSAGGLETQYF. CDR3 DNA sequence: TGTGCCAGCAGCGCGGGGGGATTAGAGACCCAGTACTTC. The chain joins TRBV7-2 to TRBJ2-5; 8 bases align to TRBD2. The junction had 3 bases not matched to a gene; V was cut back by 5 bases and J by 4 bases. The germline V gene has CDR1 SGHTA and CDR2 FQGNSA. The CDR3 length is 13 residues.

This chain uses TRBV7-2 with TRBJ1-6, with 11 bases matching TRBD1. J lost 6 bases, V lost 4 bases, and 2 bases had no gene match. CDR3 length: 15 residues. Germline CDR1 reads SGHTA; CDR2 reads FQGNSA. The CDR3, as DNA: TGTGCCAGCAGCTCGGGACAGGGGGGTAATTCACCCCTCCACTTT. It codes for CASSSGQGGNSPLHF.

The chain carries TRBV9 and TRBJ2-3; 8 nucleotides align to TRBD1. After removal of 4 bases from V and 2 bases from J, the junction contained 9 bases not matched to a gene. CDR1 SGDLS and CDR2 YYNGEE come from the germline V gene. The CDR3 is 16 residues long. The CDR3 DNA reads TGTGCCAGCAGCACACGACAGGGGCAAGACACAGATACGCAGTATTTT. This encodes CASSTRQGQDTDTQYF. The full variable domain, with the rest looked up from reference TRBV9 and TRBJ2-3, is DSGVTQTPKHLITATGQRVTLRCSPRSGDLSVYWYQQSLDQGLQFLIQYYNGEERAKGNILERFSAQQFPDLHSELNLSSLELGDSALYFCASSTRQGQDTDTQYFGPGTRLTVL.

The chain has TRBV6-5 and TRBJ1-2; D is unresolved. Trimming took off 6 bases at V and 0 bases at J, with 8 bases between the two ends. Germline V gene lookup returns CDR1 MNHEY and CDR2 SVGAGI. The CDR3 has 13 amino acids. The CDR3 spells CASRSDANYGYTF. The DNA for the CDR3 is TGTGCCAGCAGGAGTGATGCTAACTATGGCTACACCTTC.

This sequence joins TRBV10-3 and TRBJ1-3; the D gene is possibly TRBD1 (5 bases). Germline V gene lookup returns CDR1 ENHRY and CDR2 SYGVKD. The CDR3 totals 14 residues. Trimming took 2 bases from V and 7 from J, leaving 12 bases between them. The CDR3 DNA follows: TGTGCCATCAGTGAGCAACAGGCCGGGAACACCATATATTTT. Protein product: CAISEQQAGNTIYF.

J is TRBJ2-2 and V is TRBV11-1, with D uncertain. The CDR3 length is 15 residues. V was shortened by 6 bases and J by 1 base, with 12 bases between the two germline ends. Germline V gene data show CDR1 as SGHAT and CDR2 as FQDESV (reference sequence). CDR3 in amino acids: CASRRGVGNTGELFF. CDR3 DNA: TGTGCCAGCAGACGTGGAGTCGGGAACACCGGGGAGCTGTTTTTT.

This clone was observed once. The rearrangement uses TRBV28 and TRBJ2-5, with D perhaps matching TRBD1 (6 bases). The V gene lost 6 bases and the J gene lost 3 bases, with 23 bases spanning the gap. Germline loops: CDR1 MDHEN, CDR2 SYDVKM. CDR3 length: 17 residues. The CDR3 DNA follows: TGTGCCAGCAGGCTAGCCGACAGGTGGTTGTGGGAAGAGACCCAGTACTTC. Residues: CASRLADRWLWEETQYF.

V is TRBV1 and J is TRBJ2-2; TRBD1, the table's D call, lacks a check against the DNA. TRBV1 is a recognized pseudogene. This CDR3 is 17 amino acids long. DNA of the CDR3: TGCACCAGCAGCCCGACAGGGTACGGGATGGACACCGGGGAGCTGTTTTTT. Translated: CTSSPTGYGMDTGELFF.

For the CDR3, the DNA is TGTGCCAGCAGCTTGCCTAGCGGGGCTTTCTACGAGCAGTACTTC. Encoded protein: CASSLPSGAFYEQYF. V usage is TRBV5-4 and J usage is TRBJ2-7, with TRBD2 matching over 9 bases. CDR3 length equals 15 residues. V gave up 1 base and J gave up 3 bases; unmatched junction bases: 5. The germline CDR1 and CDR2 sequences are SGHNT and YYREEE (reference sequence). The whole variable domain, filled in from reference TRBV5-4 and TRBJ2-7, reads ETGVTQSPTHLIKTRGQQVTLRCSSQSGHNTVSWYQQALGQGPQFIFQYYREEENGRGNFPPRFSGLQFPNYSSELNVNALELDDSALYLCASSLPSGAFYEQYFGPGTRLTVT.

The genes are TRBV7-6 and TRBJ2-6; perhaps TRBD1 as D (6 bases). Germline CDR1 reads SGHVS; CDR2 reads FNYEAQ. Trimming took off 5 bases at V and 4 bases at J, with 30 bases between the two ends. The CDR3 extends over 21 amino acids. The CDR3 bases are TGTGCCAGCAGCCAAACCGACTTCCAGGGGAAAAACCTCTTCGGGGCCAACGTCCTGACTTTC. Translation: CASSQTDFQGKNLFGANVLTF.

This clone was counted ten times or more. Other DNA sequences in this specimen translate into the identical CDR3. The chain uses TRBV30 and TRBJ1-1; D perhaps matches TRBD1 (6 bases). The germline V and J ends were trimmed by 1 base and 1 base, with 7 bases remaining between them. The CDR3 is 13 amino acids. CDR1 is GTSNPN, CDR2 SVGIG, per germline (reference sequence). CDR3 sequence (DNA): TGTGCCTGGAGTGGACAGGCGAACACTGAAGCTTTCTTT. Its translation is CAWSGQANTEAFF.